Listed here is a single T cell receptor (beta chain). TCRdb re-called the 5' RACE reads, yielding one record per CDR3 amino acid sequence without DNA. The sample spans 450,000 to 600,000 distinct CDR3 sequences; the ten largest clones claim about 3.6%. The CDR3 runs 15 residues. Germline V gives CDR1 LGHNA, CDR2 YSLEER. These data belong to a study of T cells expressing NK-cell markers. The sequence derives from a man aged 18 to 29 in good health. Material: blood T cells: a sorted CD56 or NKG2C T cell subset, CD4+ or CD8+ T cells, or bulk PBMC T cells (not recorded which). V and J are TRBV4-3 and TRBJ2-3. The CDR3 reads CASSQELAHTDTQYF.